These 23 T cell receptor beta chains originate from one sample sequenced in a study of shared clonotypes between healthy human individuals. The assay was immunoSEQ multiplex PCR, and TCRdb's table has in-frame clones only and misses some. Among around 1.6 million clones listed, 98% were seen once. The material sequenced was naive CD4+ T cells sorted from blood. Noted subset: CD45RA+ positively selected. The receptors were gathered from a man aged 25 to 40 in good health.

In nucleotides, the CDR3 is TGTGCCAGCAGTGTTATGGCTAGCGGCACCGGGGAGCTGTTTTTT. It specifies CASSVMASGTGELFF. The chain is built from TRBV6-4 and TRBJ2-2; 7 nucleotides line up with TRBD2. V dropped 4 bases and J dropped 4; count of bases not matched to a gene: 6. Germline assignment: CDR1 MRHNA and CDR2 SNTAGT. The CDR3 is 15 amino acids.

This clone appeared a few times. V is TRBV5-4 and J is TRBJ2-5, with 9 positions matching TRBD2. The germline V gene has CDR1 SGHNT and CDR2 YYREEE (reference sequence). Trimming at V came to 2 bases and at J to 2 bases, leaving 4 bases not matched to a gene. CDR3 size: 15 residues. In nucleotides, the CDR3 is TGTGCCAGCAGCTTTAGCGGGAGCCGTCAAGAGACCCAGTACTTC. Translating it yields CASSFSGSRQETQYF.

V gene TRBV4-3 combines with J gene TRBJ2-3, with D possibly called TRBD1 or TRBD2 (6 bases each). There are 15 residues in the CDR3. Germline V gives CDR1 LGHNA, CDR2 YSLEER. Trimming pared 3 bases from V and 7 bases from J, leaving 17 bases between. The CDR3 protein is CASSQITGRGNTQYF. The CDR3 bases are TGCGCCAGCAGCCAGATCACAGGGCGGGGAAATACGCAGTATTTT.

This chain uses TRBV2 with TRBJ1-3; 7 nucleotides align to TRBD1. After removal of 6 bases from V and 0 bases from J, the junction contained 5 bases not matched to a gene. CDR1 is SNHLY, CDR2 FYNNEI, per germline. This CDR3 spans 15 amino acids. The CDR3 DNA is TGTGCCAGCAGGCCCCACAGGGGCTCTGGAAACACCATATATTTT. Protein sequence: CASRPHRGSGNTIYF.

With respect to this clone: Other DNA sequences in this sample translate to the same CDR3. The chain links TRBV9 to TRBJ2-7; the D call may be TRBD1 or TRBD2 (5 bases each). The CDR3 loop spans 15 amino acids. V was clipped by 0 bases and J by 4 bases, with 14 bases between them. Germline V gene data show CDR1 as SGDLS and CDR2 as YYNGEE. CDR3 loop: CASSVASGAAYEQYF. The CDR3 DNA follows: TGTGCCAGCAGCGTAGCCTCCGGGGCAGCTTACGAGCAGTACTTC.

V gene TRBV4-3 combines with J gene TRBJ2-5; maybe TRBD1 (5 bases). V was cut by 3 bases and J by 1 base, with 12 bases left in between. This CDR3 has 15 residues. The germline CDR1 and CDR2 sequences are LGHNA and YSLEER. The CDR3 protein is CASSQDGHIQETQYF. In DNA form, the CDR3 reads TGCGCCAGCAGCCAGGATGGACACATCCAAGAGACCCAGTACTTC.

The chain couples TRBV7-2 to TRBJ2-7; 11 bases match TRBD1. Germline V CDR1 and CDR2: SGHTA, FQGNSA. Unmatched junction bases numbered 5, after V lost 0 bases and J lost 4 bases. The CDR3 totals 16 residues. The CDR3 sequence: CASSLAGTGGEYEQYF. CDR3 nucleotide sequence: TGTGCCAGCAGCTTAGCAGGGACAGGGGGAGAATACGAGCAGTACTTC.

The V and J genes are TRBV7-6 and TRBJ2-7; 8 nucleotides align to TRBD1. V shed 3 bases and J 5 bases; nucleotides not matched to a gene: 3. The germline gives CDR1 SGHVS, CDR2 FNYEAQ. The CDR3 is 13 residues long. CDR3 coding DNA: TGTGCCAGCAGCTTCCGACAGGGGAACGAGCAGTACTTC. This gives the protein CASSFRQGNEQYF.

The CDR3 DNA sequence: TGTGCCAGCAGCAAAAGGCGGGGGTACGGCTACACCTTC. It yields the protein CASSKRRGYGYTF. The genes are TRBV21-1 and TRBJ1-2. TRBV21-1 is a pseudogene segment. The length of the CDR3 is 13 residues.

V and J are TRBV25-1 and TRBJ1-5; a possible D gene is TRBD1 (5 bases). CDR1 MGHDK and CDR2 SYGVNS come from the germline V gene. The V and J ends lost 5 bases and 3 bases respectively, with 11 bases between them. The CDR3 totals 14 residues. The CDR3 protein is CASSQGGYNQPQHF. Here the CDR3 DNA reads TGTGCCAGCAGTCAGGGAGGTTACAATCAGCCCCAGCATTTT.

The chain uses TRBV10-1 and TRBJ1-1; D perhaps matches TRBD1 (6 bases). This CDR3 has 12 amino acids. The germline V gene encodes CDR1 WNHNN and CDR2 SYGVQD (reference sequence). V was clipped by 9 bases and J by 7 bases, with 15 bases between them. The CDR3 region has the DNA TGCGCCAGGGGGGTACAGGGAAGTGAAGCTTTCTTT. Encoded protein: CARGVQGSEAFF.

This chain uses TRBV10-2 with TRBJ2-6; 12 nucleotides agree with TRBD1. The CDR3 has 17 residues. CDR1 and CDR2 (germline): WSHSY, SAAADI. Trimming took 6 bases from V and 3 from J; bases not matched to a gene: 6. DNA for the CDR3: TGCGCCAGCAGGTGGGACAGGGGGCGAGGTGGGGCCAACGTCCTGACTTTC. It specifies CASRWDRGRGGANVLTF.

J is TRBJ1-1 and V is TRBV10-1, with D unresolved. The CDR3 sequence is 13 residues long. V lost 6 bases and J lost 4, with 12 bases in between. Germline CDR1 is WNHNN and CDR2 is SYGVQD (reference sequence). The CDR3 sequence is CASSTRVGTEAFF. CDR3 nucleotides: TGCGCCAGCAGCACGAGGGTAGGCACTGAAGCTTTCTTT.

The rearrangement joins TRBV15 to TRBJ2-2; D gene ambiguous. Trimming removed 2 bases at V and 4 bases at J, with 5 bases between. The germline V gene has CDR1 LNHNV and CDR2 YYDKDF (reference sequence). This CDR3 has 13 amino acids. The CDR3 loop reads CATSRQSTGELFF. CDR3 nucleotide sequence: TGTGCCACCAGCAGACAGAGCACCGGGGAGCTGTTTTTT. Variable domain in full (rest from reference TRBV15 and TRBJ2-2): DAMVIQNPRYQVTQFGKPVTLSCSQTLNHNVMYWYQQKSSQAPKLLFHYYDKDFNNEADTPDNFQSRRPNTSFCFLDIRSPGLGDTAMYLCATSRQSTGELFFGEGSRLTVL.

This chain's CDR3 is CASTPDRGLIYGYTF. In DNA, the CDR3 is TGTGCCAGTACCCCGGACCGGGGTTTGATCTATGGCTACACCTTC. The chain has TRBV19 and TRBJ1-2; D call uncertain. Between the trimmed V and J ends, which lost 7 bases and 4 bases, there was a span of 19 bases. The CDR3 consists of 15 residues. Germline assignment: CDR1 LNHDA and CDR2 SQIVND (reference sequence).

The chain is built from TRBV6-5 and TRBJ2-7; 11 bases match TRBD2. V trimming: 5 bases; J trimming: 2 bases; junction bases outside the gene matches: 2. Looked up from germline, CDR1 is MNHEY and CDR2 is SVGAGI. The length of the CDR3 is 14 residues. The CDR3 region has the DNA TGTGCCAGCAGTATTAGCGGGAGGGCCTACGAGCAGTACTTC. Translating gives CASSISGRAYEQYF.

As to this clone: The same CDR3 can be traced to other DNA sequences in this sample. The CDR3 reads CASSFGSSGANVLTF. The CDR3 coding sequence is TGTGCCAGCAGCTTTGGGAGCTCTGGGGCCAACGTCCTGACTTTC. The chain has TRBV7-9 and TRBJ2-6, with D perhaps matching TRBD2 (5 bases). CDR3 length equals 15 residues. Germline lookup yields CDR1 SEHNR and CDR2 FQNEAQ (reference sequence). V gave up 3 bases and J gave up 0 bases, with 6 bases separating them.

This rearrangement joins TRBV29-1 to TRBJ2-3; 13 bases line up with TRBD2. Germline loops: CDR1 SQVTM, CDR2 ANQGSEA. The CDR3 is made up of 16 amino acids. V dropped 6 bases and J dropped 0; count of bases not matched to a gene: 6. CDR3 nucleotide sequence: TGCAGCGTCCTCGGACTAGCGGGAGCGAGCACAGATACGCAGTATTTT. The encoded protein is CSVLGLAGASTDTQYF.

The V and J genes are TRBV9 and TRBJ2-2; 14 bases fit TRBD2. The germline CDR1 and CDR2 sequences are SGDLS and YYNGEE. This CDR3 contains 16 residues. V lost 4 bases and J lost 7; bases outside the gene matches: 6. The CDR3 DNA sequence: TGTGCCAGCAGCCCGGGACTAGCGGGAGTTAACGGGGAGCTGTTTTTT. It is translated as CASSPGLAGVNGELFF.

The CDR3 bases are TGTGCCAGTAGTAAGGAAGTTATATCTGGAAACACCATATATTTT. Translation gives CASSKEVISGNTIYF. The chain links TRBV19 to TRBJ1-3; D call uncertain. The germline V gene encodes CDR1 LNHDA and CDR2 SQIVND (reference sequence). V lost 4 bases and J lost 1, with 11 bases in between. The CDR3 is 15 residues long.

This rearrangement joins TRBV6-5 to TRBJ1-3; 8 bases agree with TRBD1. The CDR3 covers 11 residues. In germline, CDR1 is MNHEY, CDR2 SVGAGI. Trimming took 8 bases from V and 11 from J; bases not matched to a gene: 5. CDR3 DNA: TGTGCCAGCCGGACAGGGAACGCCATATATTTT. Its translation: CASRTGNAIYF.

Points on this clone: Germline and junction disagree at one end, which may indicate a read error. The chain combines TRBV28 with TRBJ2-7; no reliable D call. The CDR3 is 12 residues long. The germline V gene has CDR1 MDHEN and CDR2 SYDVKM. CDR3 in DNA: TGTGCCAGCAGTTTAGAGACATCCGCTGGATTCTTC. Translation: CASSLETSAGFF.

This clone has only one observation. CDR3 nucleotides: TGTGCCAGCAGTCCGGGACAGGGTGACAATCAGCCCCAGCATTTT. This encodes CASSPGQGDNQPQHF. The chain is built from TRBV28 and TRBJ1-5; 9 bases agree with TRBD1. Per the germline V gene, CDR1 is MDHEN and CDR2 is SYDVKM. V shed 5 bases and J 3 bases; nucleotides not matched to a gene: 5. The CDR3 runs to 15 residues.